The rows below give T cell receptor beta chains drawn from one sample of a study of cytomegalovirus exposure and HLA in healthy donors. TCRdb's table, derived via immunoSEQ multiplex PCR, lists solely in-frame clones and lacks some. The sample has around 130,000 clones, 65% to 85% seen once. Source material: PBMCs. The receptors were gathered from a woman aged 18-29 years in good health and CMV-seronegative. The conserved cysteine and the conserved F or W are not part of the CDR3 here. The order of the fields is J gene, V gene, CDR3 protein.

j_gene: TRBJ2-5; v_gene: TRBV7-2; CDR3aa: ASSLAGTSQETQY
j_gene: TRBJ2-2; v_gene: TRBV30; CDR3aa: AWKTTGAGGELF
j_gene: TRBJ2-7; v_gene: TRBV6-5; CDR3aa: ASSLTGVDEQY
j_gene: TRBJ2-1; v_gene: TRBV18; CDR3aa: ASSPRGRDNEQF
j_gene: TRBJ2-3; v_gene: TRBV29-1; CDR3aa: SVDKGTGANTQY
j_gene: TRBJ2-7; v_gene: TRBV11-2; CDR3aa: ASSLEGGSYEQY
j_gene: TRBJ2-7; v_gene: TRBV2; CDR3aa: ASNGLNSYEQY
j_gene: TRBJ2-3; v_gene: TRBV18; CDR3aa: ASSTTGVGDTQY
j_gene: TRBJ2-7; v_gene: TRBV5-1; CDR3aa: ASTAVPETSYEQY
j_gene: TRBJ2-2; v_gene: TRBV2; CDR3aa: ASSDQGRVAGELF
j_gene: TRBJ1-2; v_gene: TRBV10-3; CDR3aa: AISEYAPGQDYGYT
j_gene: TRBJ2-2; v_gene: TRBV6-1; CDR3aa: ASSGPNLGTGELF
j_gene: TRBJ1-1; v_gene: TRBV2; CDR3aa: ASTTQLPMWNTEAF
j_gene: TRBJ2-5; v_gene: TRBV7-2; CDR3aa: ASSPTSGSETQY
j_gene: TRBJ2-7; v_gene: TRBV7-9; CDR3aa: ASSLAPGAAHEQY